This T cell receptor beta chain was retrieved from a study of T cell changes during pregnancy in multiple sclerosis. Trimming took 6 bases from V and 0 from J, leaving 9 bases between them. The CDR3 has 14 amino acids. Germline V gene lookup returns CDR1 MDHEN and CDR2 SYDVKM. The method was immunoSEQ multiplex PCR; TCRdb's version includes in-frame clones alone and lacks a portion of them. The table shows some 47,000 clones, with 85% to 90% occurring only once. The sample consisted of CD8+ T cells from peripheral blood mononuclear cells, taken in the second trimester of pregnancy. The clonotype originates from a female donor with multiple sclerosis, enrolled in a pregnancy study. The chain employs TRBV28 and TRBJ1-5; D is unresolved. CDR3 nucleotides: TGTGCCAGCAGCCAACACGTTAGCAATCAGCCCCAGCATTTT. Its protein product is CASSQHVSNQPQHF.